This T cell receptor (beta chain) was sequenced for a study of shared T cell receptors in the human thymus. Germline CDR1 reads SGHRS; CDR2 reads YFSETQ. The CDR3 loop spans 16 amino acids. Trimming left V 3 bases short and J 0 bases short, with 13 bases between. Measured with immunoSEQ multiplex PCR; TCRdb has only the in-frame clones, and not every one. The table has approximately 490,000 clones, about four fifths seen once; the top ten hold about 0.014%. This clone was recorded only once. This sample was also put to use in a study of human thymus T cells. That work states: The sample donors, healthy Finnish infants, were having corrective surgery for congenital heart defects.

The source of this sequence is a boy in the first two years of life with a congenital heart defect. The material sequenced was thymocytes. The chain employs TRBV5-1 and TRBJ2-1; tentative D call: TRBD2 (6 bases). CDR3 loop: CASSWEISGSYNEQFF. The CDR3 DNA reads TGCGCCAGCAGCTGGGAGATTAGCGGCTCCTACAATGAGCAGTTCTTC.